This passage covers 29 T cell receptor beta chains from one sample sequenced in a study of cytomegalovirus exposure and HLA in healthy donors (dated by TCRdb to the late 2010s). Receptor libraries were prepared by the immunoSEQ multiplex PCR assay. The table was pulled from immuneACCESS by TCRdb, which kept in-frame rearrangements only. Such tables lose some clones; where checked, under half of the loss comes from unresolved V genes, and the rest has no known cause. The sample table lists over 120,000 clones, about 94% of them with a count of one. The ten largest account for 1.8% of the sample. Sequencing input: PBMCs. The origin of the receptors is a man younger than 35 in good health and CMV-seropositive.

This chain joins TRBV28 and TRBJ1-1, with 7 bases fitting TRBD1. The CDR3 consists of 15 residues. From germline, CDR1 is MDHEN and CDR2 SYDVKM. Trimming at V came to 5 bases and at J to 6 bases, leaving 12 bases not matched to a gene. DNA of the CDR3: TGTGCCAGCAGTATAACCACACAGGGGATCGCTGAAGCTTTCTTT. As protein: CASSITTQGIAEAFF.

The chain has TRBV28 and TRBJ1-1; D is possibly TRBD1 (5 bases). The CDR3 is 15 residues long. Germline V gives CDR1 MDHEN, CDR2 SYDVKM. The V and J ends lost 7 bases and 6 bases respectively, with 21 bases between them. The CDR3 DNA reads TGTGCCAGCACCTATAAGTCAGGGACTAGGGCTGAAGCTTTCTTT. Translating gives CASTYKSGTRAEAFF.

V is TRBV2 and J is TRBJ1-5; TRBD1 might be the D (6 bases). The CDR3 sequence is 15 residues long. The germline V and J ends were trimmed by 1 base and 6 bases, with 13 bases remaining between them. CDR1 is SNHLY, CDR2 FYNNEI, per germline. The CDR3 DNA sequence: TGTGCCAGCAGTGAAGGACAGGTAGGGGGTCAGCCCCAGCATTTT. It encodes CASSEGQVGGQPQHF.

Remarks on this clone: This same CDR3 is encoded by further DNA sequences in the sample. The chain uses TRBV9 and TRBJ2-5; 9 nucleotides align to TRBD2. Losses at the gene ends were 0 bases for V and 5 bases for J; bases not matched to a gene: 5. The CDR3 runs 15 residues. The germline gives CDR1 SGDLS, CDR2 YYNGEE. The CDR3 here is CASSVDSGRGETQYF. The CDR3, as DNA: TGTGCCAGCAGCGTAGATAGCGGGAGAGGGGAGACCCAGTACTTC.

The chain joins TRBV6-1 to TRBJ2-2; 7 bases fit TRBD2. Germline V gene data show CDR1 as MNHNS and CDR2 as SASEGT. This CDR3 region has 16 residues. V was pared by 3 bases and J by 6 bases, with 10 bases of the junction left unmatched. The CDR3 bases are TGTGCCAGCAGTGATCCGAGGGAGGGCCTCCCCGGGGAGCTGTTTTTT. This encodes CASSDPREGLPGELFF.

The chain has TRBV19 and TRBJ2-7, with D maybe TRBD1 (5 bases). The CDR3 totals 13 residues. Germline V gene lookup returns CDR1 LNHDA and CDR2 SQIVND (reference sequence). V shed 3 bases and J shed 5 bases, with 11 bases lying between them. For the CDR3, the DNA is TGTGCCAGTAGTATTCAGGGTTGGCACGAGCAGTACTTC. The encoded protein is CASSIQGWHEQYF.

V and J are TRBV2 and TRBJ2-7; 7 bases match TRBD2. The CDR3 covers 15 residues. The V gene end was trimmed by 6 bases and the J gene end by 0 bases; junction bases not matched to a gene: 8. The germline V gene has CDR1 SNHLY and CDR2 FYNNEI. The CDR3 region is CASSSLAESSYEQYF. In DNA form, the CDR3 reads TGTGCCAGCAGCTCCCTAGCGGAGAGCTCCTACGAGCAGTACTTC.

The V gene is TRBV4-2, the J gene TRBJ2-7; 9 nucleotides line up with TRBD2. Germline V lookup: CDR1 LGHNA, CDR2 YNFKEQ. This CDR3 region has 15 residues. The V segment lost 1 base and the J segment 4 bases; nucleotides outside the gene matches: 5. The CDR3 protein is CASSQGLAEPYEQYF. As DNA, the CDR3 is TGTGCCAGCAGCCAAGGACTAGCGGAACCTTACGAGCAGTACTTC.

V usage is TRBV28 and J usage is TRBJ1-1, with TRBD1 as a possible D gene (5 bases). Looked up from germline, CDR1 is MDHEN and CDR2 is SYDVKM. Deletions cut 5 bases from V and 10 bases from J, with 20 bases between. The CDR3 is made up of 14 amino acids. The CDR3 DNA sequence: TGTGCCAGCAGTCTTACGGACACGTTCTACCGAGCTTTCTTT. This sequence encodes CASSLTDTFYRAFF. Based on the CDR3 plus reference TRBV28 and TRBJ1-1, the full variable domain is DVKVTQSSRYLVKRTGEKVFLECVQDMDHENMFWYRQDPGLGLRLIYFSYDVKMKEKGDIPEGYSVSREKKERFSLILESASTNQTSMYLCASSLTDTFYRAFFGQGTRLTVV.

V is TRBV30 and J is TRBJ1-3, with TRBD1 as a possible D gene (6 bases). Trimming removed 7 bases from V and 1 base from J, with 11 bases in between. The CDR3 is 13 amino acids. CDR1 is GTSNPN and CDR2 is SVGIG in the germline V gene (reference sequence). The CDR3 nucleotides are TGTGCCTCCCCGACAGGATCTGGAAACACCATATATTTT. Its translation: CASPTGSGNTIYF.

This clone was counted a single time. V is TRBV5-1 and J is TRBJ2-7; tentative D call: TRBD1 (6 bases). CDR1 is SGHRS and CDR2 is YFSETQ in the germline V gene. CDR3 length: 14 amino acids. Trimming removed 4 bases at V and 2 bases at J, with 13 bases between. This CDR3 reads CASSPGTRPYEQYF. The DNA of the CDR3 is TGCGCCAGCAGCCCCGGGACAAGGCCCTACGAGCAGTACTTC.

The CDR3 sequence is CSATSRDRGVGYGYTF. Written as DNA, the CDR3 is TGCAGCGCCACGTCCCGGGACAGGGGGGTAGGCTATGGCTACACCTTC. J is TRBJ1-2 and V is TRBV29-1, with 11 positions matching TRBD1. The CDR3 has 16 amino acids. CDR1 is SQVTM, CDR2 ANQGSEA, per germline. V gave up 7 bases and J gave up 4 bases; unmatched junction bases: 14.

The chain uses TRBV27 and TRBJ1-2; 9 nucleotides line up with TRBD1. The ends lost 3 bases at V and 6 bases at J; junction bases unmatched: 5. Germline CDR1 and CDR2: MNHEY and SMNVEV (reference sequence). The CDR3 covers 14 residues. The CDR3 bases are TGTGCCAGCAGTTTTACTACAGGGGGCAATGGCTACACCTTC. Protein sequence: CASSFTTGGNGYTF.

This sequence joins TRBV5-1 and TRBJ2-2; D remains ambiguous. The CDR3 has 13 amino acids. The germline V gene encodes CDR1 SGHRS and CDR2 YFSETQ. The germline V and J ends were trimmed by 1 base and 7 bases, with 8 bases remaining between them. CDR3 sequence: CASSLPLRGELFF. CDR3 DNA: TGCGCCAGCAGCTTGCCCCTGCGCGGGGAGCTGTTTTTT.

The chain's CDR3 is CSVEEGQMLYTF. CDR3 coding DNA: TGCAGCGTTGAAGAGGGGCAGATGCTATACACCTTC. The J gene is TRBJ1-2, the V gene TRBV29-1; a possible D gene is TRBD1 (5 bases). Per germline, CDR1 SQVTM and CDR2 ANQGSEA. The germline V and J ends were trimmed by 0 bases and 11 bases, with 13 bases remaining between them. The CDR3 is 12 amino acids. Drawing the rest from reference TRBV29-1 and TRBJ1-2, the complete variable domain is SAVISQKPSRDICQRGTSLTIQCQVDSQVTMMFWYRQQPGQSLTLIATANQGSEATYESGFVIDKFPISRPNLTFSTLTVSNMSPEDSSIYLCSVEEGQMLYTFGSGTRLTVV.

The genes are TRBV5-1 and TRBJ1-2; 9 bases fit TRBD1. From germline, CDR1 is SGHRS and CDR2 YFSETQ. The CDR3 runs to 19 residues. J lost 5 bases, V lost 2 bases, and 19 bases had no gene match. The CDR3: CASSLFTGGISGPVYGYTF. The CDR3 bases are TGCGCCAGCAGCTTATTCACAGGGGGCATATCTGGCCCGGTATATGGCTACACCTTC.

The V and J genes are TRBV6-1 and TRBJ2-5; D may be TRBD1 (6 bases). There are 14 residues in the CDR3. The germline V gene encodes CDR1 MNHNS and CDR2 SASEGT. V lost 4 bases, J lost 0 bases, and 9 bases lay in between. CDR3 protein: CASSVDRYQETQYF. The CDR3 DNA reads as TGTGCCAGCAGTGTGGACAGATACCAAGAGACCCAGTACTTC.

The genes are TRBV9 and TRBJ1-3; the D gene is possibly TRBD1 (5 bases). CDR3 length: 16 amino acids. V was shortened by 2 bases and J by 4 bases, with 16 bases between the two germline ends. The V gene's germline CDR1 is SGDLS and CDR2 YYNGEE. Here the CDR3 DNA reads TGTGCCAGCAGCGTCCTTCGAGGTGGGGCCGGAAACACCATATATTTT. Translation gives CASSVLRGGAGNTIYF. Together with reference TRBV9 and TRBJ1-3, the CDR3 gives the full variable domain: DSGVTQTPKHLITATGQRVTLRCSPRSGDLSVYWYQQSLDQGLQFLIQYYNGEERAKGNILERFSAQQFPDLHSELNLSSLELGDSALYFCASSVLRGGAGNTIYFGEGSWLTVV.

The chain links TRBV4-2 to TRBJ2-7, with TRBD2 identical over 7 bases. Germline V gene lookup returns CDR1 LGHNA and CDR2 YNFKEQ. The CDR3 totals 15 residues. The trim removed 6 bases at V and 3 bases at J, leaving 11 bases unmatched. The CDR3 sequence is CASSPWGGPNYEQYF. The CDR3 DNA sequence: TGTGCCAGCAGTCCGTGGGGAGGGCCGAACTACGAGCAGTACTTC.

This chain uses TRBV6-6 with TRBJ2-1, with 8 nucleotides matching TRBD1. This CDR3 has 14 amino acids. The ends lost 3 bases at V and 8 bases at J; junction bases unmatched: 6. Per germline, CDR1 MNHNY and CDR2 SVGAGI (reference sequence). Here the CDR3 DNA reads TGTGCCAGCAGTTATCCCGAGACAGGGGATGAGCAGTTCTTC. Translated, it gives CASSYPETGDEQFF.

The gene calls are TRBV13 and TRBJ1-2, with D possibly matching TRBD1 (5 bases). Germline CDR1 reads PRHDT; CDR2 reads FYEKMQ (reference sequence). This CDR3 spans 15 amino acids. V was clipped by 2 bases and J by 5 bases, with 15 bases between them. The CDR3 DNA follows: TGTGCCAGCAGCTTAAACTCCGGAAGGGGTTATGGCTACACCTTC. Residues: CASSLNSGRGYGYTF.

The V call is TRBV19, the J call TRBJ2-7; possible D gene TRBD1, 6 bases. CDR1 is LNHDA, CDR2 SQIVND, per germline (reference sequence). The CDR3 runs to 14 residues. The V gene lost 3 bases and the J gene lost 5 bases, with 14 bases spanning the gap. CDR3: CASSIGQTINEQYF. CDR3 in DNA: TGTGCCAGTAGTATCGGACAGACCATTAACGAGCAGTACTTC.

The chain couples TRBV10-1 to TRBJ2-7, with D maybe TRBD2 (7 bases). V gave up 5 bases and J gave up 9 bases, with 20 bases separating them. CDR3 length equals 14 residues. Looked up from germline, CDR1 is WNHNN and CDR2 is SYGVQD (reference sequence). CDR3 sequence reads: CASSRGGAAARQYF. DNA of the CDR3: TGCGCCAGCAGTAGGGGGGGGGCGGCGGCGAGGCAGTACTTC.

This rearrangement joins TRBV4-1 to TRBJ2-7; 11 nucleotides align to TRBD1. V lost 3 bases and J lost 0; bases outside the gene matches: 16. CDR3 size: 20 residues. The germline CDR1 and CDR2 sequences are MGHRA and YSYEKL. The CDR3 DNA is TGCGCCAGCAGCCACTCCTATAAAGGCGGCGGGACAGGGGGCTCCTACGAGCAGTACTTC. Translating gives CASSHSYKGGGTGGSYEQYF.

On this clone: At one end, the junction sequence differs from germline, possibly due to a read error. This chain connects TRBV2 to TRBJ1-2; the D gene is possibly TRBD1 (6 bases). This CDR3 is built from 15 residues. Germline CDR1 and CDR2: SNHLY and FYNNEI. This chain's CDR3 is CASSEEWTAKYGYTF. CDR3 coding DNA: TGTGCCAGCAGTGAGGAATGGACAGCTAAGTATGGCTACACCTTC.

This chain connects TRBV25-1 to TRBJ2-1; 13 positions agree with TRBD2. This CDR3 region has 17 residues. The germline V gene has CDR1 MGHDK and CDR2 SYGVNS. With V trimmed by 1 base and J by 8 bases, 8 bases remained unmatched. The DNA for the CDR3 is TGTGCCAGCAGTGAATTCTTCGGGACTAGCGGGGAGGATGAGCAGTTCTTC. It yields the protein CASSEFFGTSGEDEQFF.

The chain links TRBV30 to TRBJ2-7, with 8 bases lining up with TRBD2. The CDR3 has 14 amino acids. Germline V gene data show CDR1 as GTSNPN and CDR2 as SVGIG (reference sequence). The CDR3 protein is CARGLAGPSYEQYF. CDR3 nucleotide sequence: TGTGCGAGAGGGCTAGCGGGTCCCTCCTACGAGCAGTACTTC.

The chain has TRBV6-7 and TRBJ2-2, with 7 bases that match TRBD2. TRBV6-7 is an ORF for which the function is uncertain. The V gene end was trimmed by 7 bases and the J gene end by 0 bases; junction bases not matched to a gene: 17. CDR3 length: 19 amino acids. DNA for the CDR3: TGTGCCAGCACCGAACAACCTGCCGCTAGCGGCCCGAACACCGGGGAGCTGTTTTTT. It is translated as CASTEQPAASGPNTGELFF.

This chain uses TRBV5-1 with TRBJ2-5; TRBD1 aligns across 7 bases. CDR1 and CDR2 from the germline V gene are SGHRS and YFSETQ. The junction had 3 bases not matched to a gene; V was cut back by 4 bases and J by 3 bases. This CDR3 contains 13 residues. The CDR3 spells CASSGTAKETQYF. CDR3 sequence (DNA): TGCGCCAGCAGCGGGACAGCCAAAGAGACCCAGTACTTC.